The 15 T cell receptor beta chains listed next were all sequenced from one sample in a study of PD-1 blockade in classical Hodgkin lymphoma. Only in-frame clones appear in the TCRdb table, and some are missing; sequencing was by immunoSEQ multiplex PCR. The table has approximately 51,000 clones, around 78% seen once. All the patients suffered relapse after autologous stem cell transplantation, and brentuximab vedotin exposure differed. Sequenced material: peripheral blood mononuclear cells (PBMCs), taken before the second cycle of nivolumab. The receptors come from a human donor with classical Hodgkin lymphoma.

This clone was picked up one time. As DNA, the CDR3 is TGTGCCAGCAGCTTAGTCCAGAAGGGAAACACCATATATTTT. It specifies CASSLVQKGNTIYF. This chain connects TRBV7-9 to TRBJ1-3, with D unclear. Germline V gene lookup returns CDR1 SEHNR and CDR2 FQNEAQ (reference sequence). The CDR3 spans 14 residues. The V gene lost 1 base and the J gene lost 4 bases, with 8 bases spanning the gap.

The chain has TRBV6-5 and TRBJ1-2; TRBD1 might be the D (5 bases). Germline V gene data show CDR1 as MNHEY and CDR2 as SVGAGI. The CDR3 runs to 13 residues. DNA for the CDR3: TGTGCGAGCTCCCGGGACGACTTCTATGGCTACACCTTC. Its translation is CASSRDDFYGYTF.

This chain links TRBV30 with TRBJ2-6, with 8 bases fitting TRBD2. The CDR3 has 16 amino acids. With 2 bases clipped from V and 0 bases from J, the junction kept 3 bases outside the gene matches. CDR1 is GTSNPN, CDR2 SVGIG, per germline (reference sequence). Here the CDR3 reads CAWSRGLDSGANVLTF. The CDR3 DNA reads as TGTGCCTGGAGTAGGGGACTAGACTCTGGGGCCAACGTCCTGACTTTC.

This chain joins TRBV29-1 and TRBJ1-1; D is perhaps TRBD1 (5 bases). V shed 7 bases and J shed 6 bases, with 9 bases lying between them. The CDR3 loop spans 10 amino acids. Germline CDR1 SQVTM, CDR2 ANQGSEA. In DNA form, the CDR3 reads TGCAGCGCCGGGGGGTCTGAAGCTTTCTTT. Translated: CSAGGSEAFF.

The chain recombines TRBV15 with TRBJ1-5, with TRBD1 as a possible D gene (6 bases). This CDR3 has 14 amino acids. V shed 5 bases and J shed 8 bases, with 16 bases lying between them. CDR1 is LNHNV and CDR2 is YYDKDF in the germline V gene (reference sequence). The CDR3 reads CATSLRRGTEPQHF. CDR3 nucleotide sequence: TGTGCCACCAGCCTCCGCAGGGGTACCGAGCCCCAGCATTTT. Variable domain in full (rest from reference TRBV15 and TRBJ1-5): DAMVIQNPRYQVTQFGKPVTLSCSQTLNHNVMYWYQQKSSQAPKLLFHYYDKDFNNEADTPDNFQSRRPNTSFCFLDIRSPGLGDTAMYLCATSLRRGTEPQHFGDGTRLSIL.

The chain's CDR3 is CASSPRTGYYGYTF. The CDR3 DNA is TGTGCCAGCAGTCCTAGGACAGGGTACTATGGCTACACCTTC. J is TRBJ1-2 and V is TRBV6-5, with 8 positions matching TRBD1. After removal of 5 bases from V and 3 bases from J, the junction contained 5 bases not matched to a gene. Germline loops: CDR1 MNHEY, CDR2 SVGAGI. The CDR3 runs 14 residues.

The genes are TRBV28 and TRBJ2-5; the D is unclear. Trimming cost V 7 bases and J 3 bases, with 15 bases left between them. The CDR3 runs to 14 residues. Germline V gene sequence: CDR1 MDHEN, CDR2 SYDVKM. The DNA of the CDR3 is TGTGCCAGCAAGTCCCAGTGGCTTAAAGAGACCCAGTACTTC. Encoded protein: CASKSQWLKETQYF.

This chain connects TRBV7-2 to TRBJ2-1; possible D gene TRBD2, 7 bases. The germline V gene has CDR1 SGHTA and CDR2 FQGNSA. The CDR3 consists of 15 residues. Trimming shortened V by 5 bases and J by 9 bases, and 20 bases separated the two germline ends. The CDR3 coding sequence is TGTGCCAGCAGCCCGTGGGGGCGGGAGTCTGGTGAGCAGTTCTTC. It translates to CASSPWGRESGEQFF.

The chain is built from TRBV10-1 and TRBJ1-5; 9 bases are a match to TRBD1. The CDR3 totals 15 residues. Losses at the gene ends were 6 bases for V and 4 bases for J; bases not matched to a gene: 7. From germline, CDR1 is WNHNN and CDR2 SYGVQD (reference sequence). The CDR3 loop reads CASSPGTGTNQPQHF. The CDR3 DNA reads as TGCGCCAGCAGCCCAGGGACAGGGACTAATCAGCCCCAGCATTTT.

The chain employs TRBV19 and TRBJ2-6; 8 bases line up with TRBD1. V was clipped by 6 bases and J by 2 bases; unmatched bases: 15. The CDR3 spans 19 residues. CDR1 LNHDA and CDR2 SQIVND come from the germline V gene (reference sequence). The CDR3 loop reads CASRRRPGGSLAGANVLTF. CDR3 nucleotide sequence: TGTGCCAGTAGAAGGAGGCCAGGGGGCTCATTAGCTGGGGCCAACGTCCTGACTTTC. Full variable domain (rest looked up from reference TRBV19 and TRBJ2-6): DGGITQSPKYLFRKEGQNVTLSCEQNLNHDAMYWYRQDPGQGLRLIYYSQIVNDFQKGDIAEGYSVSREKKESFPLTVTSAQKNPTAFYLCASRRRPGGSLAGANVLTFGAGSRLTVL.

This sequence joins TRBV27 and TRBJ1-3, with TRBD1 as a possible D gene (6 bases). The length of the CDR3 is 17 residues. Per the germline V gene, CDR1 is MNHEY and CDR2 is SMNVEV (reference sequence). Trimming left V 7 bases short and J 2 bases short, with 21 bases between. The chain's CDR3 is CASNGRTAPSTGNTIYF. The CDR3 nucleotides are TGTGCCAGCAACGGGCGGACAGCCCCTTCCACTGGAAACACCATATATTTT.

The chain carries TRBV6-5 and TRBJ2-3; D is ambiguous. The germline V gene encodes CDR1 MNHEY and CDR2 SVGAGI. Trimming left V 8 bases short and J 0 bases short, with 9 bases between. The CDR3 covers 13 residues. The CDR3 loop reads CASGDYSTDTQYF. For the CDR3, the DNA is TGTGCCAGCGGGGATTATAGCACAGATACGCAGTATTTT.

In this sample, this clone turned up a few times. The chain employs TRBV28 and TRBJ2-7; 14 bases match TRBD2. The germline gives CDR1 MDHEN, CDR2 SYDVKM. The CDR3 sequence is 16 residues long. J was trimmed by 6 bases and V by 6 bases; bases with no gene match: 10. This CDR3 reads CASSLLPGLAGAEQYF. The CDR3 region has the DNA TGTGCCAGCAGCCTCCTACCGGGACTAGCGGGAGCCGAGCAGTACTTC.

The chain has TRBV30 and TRBJ1-6; the D is unclear. CDR1 is GTSNPN and CDR2 is SVGIG in the germline V gene (reference sequence). The CDR3 is made up of 13 amino acids. V lost 0 bases, J lost 3 bases, and 3 bases lay in between. CDR3 coding DNA: TGTGCCTGGAGTGTAAGCTATAATTCACCCCTCCACTTT. It codes for CAWSVSYNSPLHF. Complete variable domain (other parts from reference TRBV30 and TRBJ1-6): SQTIHQWPATLVQPVGSPLSLECTVEGTSNPNLYWYRQAAGRGLQLLFYSVGIGQISSEVPQNLSASRPQDRQFILSSKKLLLSDSGFYLCAWSVSYNSPLHFGNGTRLTVT.

V gene TRBV5-4 combines with J gene TRBJ1-1, with 8 bases that match TRBD1. This CDR3 is 14 amino acids long. In germline, CDR1 is SGHNT, CDR2 YYREEE (reference sequence). With 0 bases clipped from V and 7 bases from J, the junction kept 5 bases outside the gene matches. CDR3 protein: CASSLEQGAFEAFF. CDR3 coding DNA: TGTGCCAGCAGCTTGGAGCAGGGGGCTTTTGAAGCTTTCTTT.